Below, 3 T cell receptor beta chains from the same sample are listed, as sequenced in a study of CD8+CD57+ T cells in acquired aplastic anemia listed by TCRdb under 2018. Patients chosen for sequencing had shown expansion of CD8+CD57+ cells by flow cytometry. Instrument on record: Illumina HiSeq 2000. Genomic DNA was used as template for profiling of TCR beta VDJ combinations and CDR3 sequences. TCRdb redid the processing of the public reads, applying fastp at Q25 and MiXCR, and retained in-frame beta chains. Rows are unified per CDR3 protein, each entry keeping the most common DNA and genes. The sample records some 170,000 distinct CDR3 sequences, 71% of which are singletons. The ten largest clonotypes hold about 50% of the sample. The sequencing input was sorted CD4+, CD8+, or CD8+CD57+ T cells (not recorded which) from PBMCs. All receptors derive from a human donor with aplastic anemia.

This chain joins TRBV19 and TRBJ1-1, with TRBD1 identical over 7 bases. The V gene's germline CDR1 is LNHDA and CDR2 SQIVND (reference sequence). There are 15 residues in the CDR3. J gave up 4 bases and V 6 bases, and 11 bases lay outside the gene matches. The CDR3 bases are TGTGCCAGTAGAGAAGAAACAGGGGTAGGCACTGAAGCTTTCTTT. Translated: CASREETGVGTEAFF. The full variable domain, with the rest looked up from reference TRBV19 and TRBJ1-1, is DGGITQSPKYLFRKEGQNVTLSCEQNLNHDAMYWYRQDPGQGLRLIYYSQIVNDFQKGDIAEGYSVSREKKESFPLTVTSAQKNPTAFYLCASREETGVGTEAFFGQGTRLTVV.

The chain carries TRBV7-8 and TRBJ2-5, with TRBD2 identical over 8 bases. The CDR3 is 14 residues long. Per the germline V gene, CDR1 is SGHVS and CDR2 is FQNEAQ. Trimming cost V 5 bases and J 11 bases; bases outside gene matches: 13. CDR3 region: CASSLPGGGRQQYF. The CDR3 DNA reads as TGTGCCAGCAGCCTCCCGGGAGGGGGAAGGCAGCAGTACTTC.

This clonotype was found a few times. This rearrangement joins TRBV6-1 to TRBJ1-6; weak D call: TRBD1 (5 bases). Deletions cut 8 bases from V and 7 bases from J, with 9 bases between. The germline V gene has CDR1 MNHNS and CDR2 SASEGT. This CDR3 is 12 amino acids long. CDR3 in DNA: TGTGCCAGCCGGGGGGGAAATTCACCCCTCCACTTT. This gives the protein CASRGGNSPLHF.